Described below is a single TCR beta chain sequence and its context. Its antigen is not identified. Here immunoSEQ multiplex PCR was the method, and the copy in TCRdb shows in-frame clones only, minus some. The repertoire has 30,000 to 45,000 clones, roughly 88% of them found once; the top ten carry approximately 1.1%. Per germline, CDR1 MGHDK and CDR2 SYGVNS. CDR3 length: 15 residues. J was trimmed by 6 bases and V by 3 bases; bases with no gene match: 8. The sample belongs to a study of PD-1 blockade in mismatch repair-deficient tumors. Study results and caveats: Rapid post-treatment expansion, then contraction, generally preceding radiologic response, marked tumor-resident clones.

The sequence derives from an adult with mismatch repair-deficient cancer. Here the sequenced sample was PBMCs, taken about 40 weeks after starting pembrolizumab. The chain carries TRBV25-1 and TRBJ2-4; TRBD2 aligns across 7 bases. CDR3 region: CASSDPGVAGNIQYF. CDR3 nucleotide sequence: TGTGCCAGCAGTGACCCGGGGGTAGCGGGAAACATTCAGTACTTC.